Sequencing of this TCR beta chain was carried out in a study of T cells after posttransplantation cyclophosphamide. Profiling relied on immunoSEQ multiplex PCR, and the TCRdb table lists in-frame clones only, not all of them. This sample has nearly 3,500 clones, with around 95% found just once. General study points: TRB clonality was highly associated with recipient CMV seropositivity and reactivation. Donor CD8+ memory clones often dominated recipient blood repertoires at later times. Tissue-infiltrating T cells from skin or gut overlapped little with blood T cells.

After removal of 1 base from V and 3 bases from J, the junction contained 3 bases not matched to a gene. This CDR3 has 15 residues. From germline, CDR1 is SGHVS and CDR2 FQNEAQ. The naive gate required viable CD3+CD4+ or CD3+CD8+ cells with CCR7+CD45RA+CD45RO-CD95-CD27+CD28+ phenotype. Concerning this clone itself: Antigen specificity is unknown.

What was sequenced was naive CD8+ T cells sorted from PBMCs. The chain couples TRBV7-8 to TRBJ1-5; 7 positions match TRBD1. The source of this sequence is a woman in her 50s in good health and a related stem cell transplant donor. CDR3 nucleotides: TGTGCCAGCAGCTTAGAAGGGACAGTCAATCAGCCCCAGCATTTT. The encoded protein is CASSLEGTVNQPQHF.